These 23 T cell receptor beta chains originate from one sample sequenced in a study of blood T cell repertoires in COVID-19. The protocol was immunoSEQ multiplex PCR, while the TCRdb copy is restricted to in-frame clones and leaves out a portion. The repertoire includes roughly 100,000 clones, 65% to 80% of them detected once, and 19% sits in the top ten. The sample comprised peripheral blood. The receptors were gathered from an older woman with acute or convalescent COVID-19.

The chain has TRBV7-9 and TRBJ1-3; D remains ambiguous. Germline V gene sequence: CDR1 SEHNR, CDR2 FQNEAQ (reference sequence). V was pared by 5 bases and J by 0 bases, with 8 bases between. CDR3 size: 14 residues. CDR3 sequence reads: CASSPRDSGNTIYF. The CDR3 nucleotides read TGTGCCAGCAGCCCGAGGGACTCTGGAAACACCATATATTTT.

This clone was counted between two and nine times. The chain combines TRBV24-1 with TRBJ1-2; D may be TRBD1 (6 bases). There are 14 residues in the CDR3. V lost 4 bases to trimming and J lost 9 bases, with 17 bases between them. Germline V lookup: CDR1 KGHDR, CDR2 SFDVKD. The DNA of the CDR3 is TGTGCCACCAGTGAGGCCAACAGGGATAGAAGCTACACCTTC. Its translation is CATSEANRDRSYTF.

This CDR3 reads CASSVTGTLSNQPQHF. CDR3 DNA: TGTGCCAGTAGTGTAACAGGGACCCTTAGCAATCAGCCCCAGCATTTT. J is TRBJ1-5 and V is TRBV19; maybe TRBD1 (6 bases). This CDR3 contains 16 residues. The V gene's germline CDR1 is LNHDA and CDR2 SQIVND (reference sequence). V dropped 5 bases and J dropped 0 bases, with 14 bases sitting between them.

CDR3 coding DNA: TGCGCCAGCAGCCAAGATCACCACGGGACAAACTACGAGCAGTACTTC. It codes for CASSQDHHGTNYEQYF. The rearrangement links TRBV4-1 to TRBJ2-7; D is perhaps TRBD1 (6 bases). The germline V gene encodes CDR1 MGHRA and CDR2 YSYEKL. Between the trimmed V and J ends, which lost 0 bases and 3 bases, there was a span of 15 bases. The CDR3 is 16 residues long.

J is TRBJ2-2 and V is TRBV19; 7 bases fit TRBD1. This CDR3 is built from 15 residues. The germline CDR1 and CDR2 sequences are LNHDA and SQIVND (reference sequence). V was pared by 7 bases and J by 3 bases, with 8 bases of the junction left unmatched. The CDR3 DNA follows: TGTGCCAGTACCCCGACAGGGCCCCACACCGGGGAGCTGTTTTTT. This codes for CASTPTGPHTGELFF.

This chain uses TRBV5-4 with TRBJ1-4; 7 bases line up with TRBD1. After removal of 4 bases from V and 2 bases from J, the junction contained 11 bases not matched to a gene. The CDR3 is made up of 17 amino acids. Germline loops: CDR1 SGHNT, CDR2 YYREEE (reference sequence). The CDR3 loop reads CASSALPPGQTNEKLFF. The CDR3 bases are TGTGCCAGCAGCGCCTTACCTCCGGGACAGACTAATGAAAAACTGTTTTTT.

This chain connects TRBV5-1 to TRBJ1-1; maybe TRBD1 (6 bases). Germline V lookup: CDR1 SGHRS, CDR2 YFSETQ. V shed 3 bases and J shed 6 bases, with 15 bases lying between them. The CDR3 covers 14 residues. CDR3 region: CASSSGGQLSEAFF. Written as DNA, the CDR3 is TGCGCCAGCAGCTCCGGAGGACAGCTTTCTGAAGCTTTCTTT.

V usage is TRBV19 and J usage is TRBJ1-2; maybe TRBD1 (6 bases). V lost 6 bases, J lost 6 bases, and 35 bases lay in between. This CDR3 has 20 amino acids. The germline CDR1 and CDR2 sequences are LNHDA and SQIVND (reference sequence). The CDR3 sequence: CASRASLLDSWTGRYNGYTF. The CDR3 DNA sequence: TGTGCCAGTAGAGCTTCATTACTGGACAGTTGGACCGGGCGCTATAATGGCTACACCTTC.

This rearrangement joins TRBV10-1 to TRBJ2-6; D not certain. The CDR3 is 14 amino acids. Trimming took off 5 bases at V and 0 bases at J, with 5 bases between the two ends. From germline, CDR1 is WNHNN and CDR2 SYGVQD (reference sequence). In nucleotides, the CDR3 is TGCGCCAGCAGTTCGGGCTCTGGGGCCAACGTCCTGACTTTC. This gives the protein CASSSGSGANVLTF.

This chain links TRBV30 with TRBJ2-2, with D possibly matching TRBD2 (5 bases). V gave up 2 bases and J gave up 4 bases, with 11 bases separating them. This CDR3 spans 14 amino acids. In germline, CDR1 is GTSNPN, CDR2 SVGIG (reference sequence). CDR3 nucleotides: TGTGCCTGGAGTCTAGCTAGCTTCACCGGGGAGCTGTTTTTT. This encodes CAWSLASFTGELFF.

The chain recombines TRBV19 with TRBJ1-1, with a tentative D call TRBD1 (6 bases). This CDR3 spans 13 amino acids. Germline-derived CDR1 and CDR2 are LNHDA and SQIVND (reference sequence). Trimming left V 3 bases short and J 4 bases short, with 9 bases between. CDR3 region: CASSIQQGTEAFF. In DNA, the CDR3 is TGTGCCAGTAGTATCCAACAGGGCACTGAAGCTTTCTTT. Based on the CDR3 plus reference TRBV19 and TRBJ1-1, the full variable domain is DGGITQSPKYLFRKEGQNVTLSCEQNLNHDAMYWYRQDPGQGLRLIYYSQIVNDFQKGDIAEGYSVSREKKESFPLTVTSAQKNPTAFYLCASSIQQGTEAFFGQGTRLTVV.

This sequence joins TRBV3-1 (or the pseudogene TRBV3-2) and TRBJ2-7, with D unresolved. Germline V gives CDR1 LGHDT, CDR2 YNNKEL (reference sequence). With 1 base removed from V and 3 bases from J, the gap between germline ends came to 10 bases. This CDR3 has 14 amino acids. The CDR3 DNA follows: TGTGCCAGCAGCCAAGGAGACAACCTCTACGAGCAGTACTTC. This encodes CASSQGDNLYEQYF.

V and J are TRBV30 and TRBJ2-7; D call uncertain. Germline assignment: CDR1 GTSNPN and CDR2 SVGIG (reference sequence). This CDR3 contains 11 residues. Trimming removed 1 base at V and 5 bases at J, with 6 bases between. CDR3 region: CAWSGIHEQYF. The CDR3, as DNA: TGTGCCTGGAGTGGTATCCACGAGCAGTACTTC.

This rearrangement joins TRBV6-1 to TRBJ2-2; TRBD1 matches at 12 bases. Unmatched junction bases numbered 2, after V lost 0 bases and J lost 0 bases. Germline V gene lookup returns CDR1 MNHNS and CDR2 SASEGT. The CDR3 runs to 18 residues. This chain's CDR3 is CASSEAGQGAANTGELFF. The CDR3 region has the DNA TGTGCCAGCAGTGAAGCGGGACAGGGGGCGGCGAACACCGGGGAGCTGTTTTTT.

The chain joins TRBV10-2 to TRBJ2-1; 8 nucleotides agree with TRBD2. This CDR3 comprises 15 residues. In germline, CDR1 is WSHSY, CDR2 SAAADI. For the CDR3, the DNA is TGCTCGACTACTTCTGGCGGGGGGCCTTACAATGAGCAGTTCTTC. It translates to CSTTSGGGPYNEQFF.

The V gene is TRBV12-3 or TRBV12-4, the J gene TRBJ1-1; D not resolved. The V and J ends lost 2 bases and 8 bases respectively, with 6 bases between them. There are 11 residues in the CDR3. The CDR3 DNA reads as TGTGCCAGCAGTTTAATGTCAGAAGCTTTCTTT. Its translation: CASSLMSEAFF.

The chain uses TRBV29-1 and TRBJ2-2, with D perhaps matching TRBD2 (5 bases). Germline V CDR1 and CDR2: SQVTM, ANQGSEA. The CDR3 extends over 16 amino acids. The ends were cut back, 6 bases at V and 3 bases at J, with 20 bases in the middle. CDR3 in amino acids: CSVTNPSMRDTGELFF. The CDR3 DNA follows: TGCAGCGTGACTAACCCCAGCATGCGCGACACCGGGGAGCTGTTTTTT.

This clone was detected only a few times. The chain uses TRBV13 and TRBJ1-6; TRBD1 might be the D (5 bases). V was pared by 2 bases and J by 3 bases, with 8 bases between. This CDR3 spans 15 amino acids. The germline gives CDR1 PRHDT, CDR2 FYEKMQ (reference sequence). The CDR3 loop is CASSLRGVYNSPLHF. The CDR3 nucleotides are TGTGCCAGCAGCTTACGGGGGGTCTATAATTCACCCCTCCACTTT.

The chain uses TRBV5-8 and TRBJ1-1, with D perhaps TRBD1 (6 bases). Germline CDR1 and CDR2: SGHTS and YDEGEE. V dropped 3 bases and J dropped 4 bases, with 16 bases sitting between them. The CDR3 extends over 15 amino acids. The CDR3 loop reads CASSWQWLGATEAFF. For the CDR3, the DNA is TGTGCCAGCAGCTGGCAATGGTTGGGGGCCACTGAAGCTTTCTTT.

The gene calls are TRBV19 and TRBJ1-6, with 9 nucleotides matching TRBD1. This CDR3 is 16 amino acids long. Looked up from germline, CDR1 is LNHDA and CDR2 is SQIVND (reference sequence). V gave up 7 bases and J gave up 0 bases; unmatched junction bases: 4. The CDR3 nucleotides are TGTGCCAGTAATCAACAGGGGGCCTCCTATAATTCACCCCTCCACTTT. As protein: CASNQQGASYNSPLHF.

CDR3 sequence (DNA): TGTGCCAGCGGGAGGACAGGGATTAACTATGGCTACACCTTC. Translating gives CASGRTGINYGYTF. J is TRBJ1-2 and V is TRBV27, with 8 bases that match TRBD1. This CDR3 spans 14 amino acids. Germline trimming cut 8 bases from V and 1 base from J; bases unmatched to any gene: 6. CDR1 and CDR2 (germline): MNHEY, SMNVEV (reference sequence).

The chain recombines TRBV6-5 with TRBJ2-7; D remains unclear. The V end lost 2 bases, the J end lost 1 base, and 9 bases lay between the germline ends. The CDR3 spans 14 residues. In germline, CDR1 is MNHEY, CDR2 SVGAGI. The DNA for the CDR3 is TGTGCCAGCAGTTACCGGTCGCGTTCCTACGAGCAGTACTTC. Its translation is CASSYRSRSYEQYF.

This clone showed up just once. CDR3 in DNA: TGTGCCAGCAGCGCACAGCCCTCCAAAGAGCCCCAGCATTTT. Protein product: CASSAQPSKEPQHF. The V and J genes are TRBV9 and TRBJ1-5, with D uncertain. Looked up from germline, CDR1 is SGDLS and CDR2 is YYNGEE. The CDR3 totals 14 residues. V lost 3 bases to trimming and J lost 8 bases, with 15 bases between them.